The 23 T cell receptor beta chains below were found in one sample sequenced in a study of blood T cell repertoires in COVID-19. Method: immunoSEQ multiplex PCR; TCRdb's copy keeps in-frame clones and lacks some. This table has 100,000 to 110,000 clones, 80% appearing once. Material for sequencing was peripheral blood. The receptors shown here come from a man in his 70s with active or convalescent COVID-19.

This sequence joins TRBV5-6 and TRBJ2-2; TRBD2 might be the D (6 bases). V gave up 4 bases and J gave up 5 bases, with 15 bases separating them. Germline CDR1 reads SGHDT; CDR2 reads YYEEEE. This CDR3 contains 15 residues. CDR3 residues: CASSGPGLRTGELFF. CDR3 in DNA: TGTGCCAGCAGCGGGCCGGGACTGAGAACCGGGGAGCTGTTTTTT.

The chain couples TRBV2 to TRBJ1-4, with 12 bases lining up with TRBD1. Germline assignment: CDR1 SNHLY and CDR2 FYNNEI. Unmatched junction bases numbered 5, after V lost 5 bases and J lost 1 base. The CDR3 is 17 amino acids. CDR3 DNA sequence: TGTGCCAGCAGTACCGGGACAGGGGGCTTAACTAATGAAAAACTGTTTTTT. Translation: CASSTGTGGLTNEKLFF.

This clone appeared once. J is TRBJ1-4 and V is TRBV13, with 11 bases lining up with TRBD1. CDR1 is PRHDT, CDR2 FYEKMQ, per germline (reference sequence). This CDR3 is built from 14 residues. Losses at the gene ends were 4 bases for V and 8 bases for J; bases not matched to a gene: 3. The CDR3 sequence: CASSWTGGNEKLFF. In nucleotides, the CDR3 is TGTGCCAGCAGCTGGACAGGGGGCAACGAAAAACTGTTTTTT.

A few counts support this clone. The genes are TRBV10-1 and TRBJ1-6; possibly TRBD1 for D (5 bases). The CDR3 contains 17 residues. The germline V gene has CDR1 WNHNN and CDR2 SYGVQD (reference sequence). Trimming took off 4 bases at V and 0 bases at J, with 13 bases between the two ends. The CDR3 DNA follows: TGCGCCAGCAGTGGCGGGGCCCTTAGCTCCTATAATTCACCCCTCCACTTT. Its protein product is CASSGGALSSYNSPLHF.

The chain uses TRBV6-4 and TRBJ2-1; perhaps TRBD2 as D (7 bases). The CDR3 contains 19 residues. CDR1 and CDR2 from the germline V gene are MRHNA and SNTAGT. The V and J ends lost 0 bases and 8 bases respectively, with 26 bases between them. In DNA form, the CDR3 reads TGTGCCAGCAGTGACTCGAATCGGGGGGCCCCCGTCGGGGGTCATGAGCAGTTCTTC. Translation: CASSDSNRGAPVGGHEQFF.

CDR3 region: CASSEPAGGTSLFAQYF. The CDR3 bases are TGTGCCAGCAGTGAACCGGCGGGGGGGACATCCCTTTTTGCCCAGTACTTC. This chain uses TRBV6-1 with TRBJ2-5; 9 bases fit TRBD2. The CDR3 totals 17 residues. Germline V CDR1 and CDR2: MNHNS, SASEGT. The V and J ends lost 2 bases and 9 bases, in that order; junction bases with no gene match: 16.

This rearrangement joins TRBV12-3 or TRBV12-4 to TRBJ2-5; no firm D call. V lost 3 bases and J 1 base, leaving 6 bases between the germline ends. The CDR3 length is 13 residues. CDR3 nucleotides: TGTGCCAGCAGTTTGTACACCCAAGAGACCCAGTACTTC. Its translation: CASSLYTQETQYF.

Of note for this clone: This same CDR3 is encoded by further DNA sequences in the sample. The J gene is TRBJ2-2, the V gene TRBV5-1, with TRBD1 matching 12 bases. Germline V gene sequence: CDR1 SGHRS, CDR2 YFSETQ. The CDR3 runs 15 residues. With 4 bases clipped from V and 4 bases from J, the junction kept 2 bases outside the gene matches. Here the CDR3 DNA reads TGCGCCAGCAGCCCGGGACAGGGGGCCACCGGGGAGCTGTTTTTT. This encodes CASSPGQGATGELFF.

There are a few counts of this clone. This sequence joins TRBV3-1 (or the pseudogene TRBV3-2) and TRBJ1-2, with TRBD1 as a possible D gene (5 bases). Per germline, CDR1 LGHDT and CDR2 YNNKEL (reference sequence). CDR3 length: 15 residues. V lost 4 bases and J lost 1, with 13 bases in between. CDR3 in DNA: TGTGCCAGCAGCCGAGGGACGGGGGGTAACTATGGCTACACCTTC. It translates to CASSRGTGGNYGYTF.

The genes are TRBV3-1 (or the pseudogene TRBV3-2) and TRBJ2-7; TRBD1 matches 9 bases. Per the germline V gene, CDR1 is LGHDT and CDR2 is YNNKEL (reference sequence). The V segment lost 0 bases and the J segment 4 bases; nucleotides outside the gene matches: 1. The CDR3 extends over 14 amino acids. The CDR3 DNA follows: TGTGCCAGCAGCCAAGACGGGACAGGGTACGAGCAGTACTTC. Amino acid sequence: CASSQDGTGYEQYF.

The V call is TRBV2, the J call TRBJ2-3; TRBD1 matches 7 bases. The germline V gene encodes CDR1 SNHLY and CDR2 FYNNEI. The CDR3 loop spans 15 amino acids. The J segment lost 7 bases and the V segment lost 4 bases, leaving 11 bases of the junction unmatched. The CDR3 DNA reads as TGTGCCAGCAGTGTCGCGGCAGGGGGACAGAATACGCAGTATTTT. It specifies CASSVAAGGQNTQYF.

This clone was seen only once. This rearrangement joins TRBV4-2 to TRBJ1-1; D remains ambiguous. The CDR3 is 12 amino acids. Deletions cut 6 bases from V and 1 base from J, with 6 bases between. Germline values: CDR1 LGHNA, CDR2 YNFKEQ. This CDR3 reads CASSPPNTEAFF. In DNA, the CDR3 is TGTGCCAGCAGTCCTCCGAACACTGAAGCTTTCTTT.

This clone was seen only a few times. This chain links TRBV7-3 with TRBJ2-1; the match to TRBD2 covers 10 bases. The V gene end was trimmed by 5 bases and the J gene end by 4 bases; junction bases not matched to a gene: 5. Germline CDR1 SGHTA, CDR2 FQGTGA. The CDR3 is made up of 15 amino acids. This chain's CDR3 is CASSPGTSEYNEQFF. CDR3 DNA sequence: TGTGCCAGCAGCCCCGGGACTAGCGAATACAATGAGCAGTTCTTC.

The rearrangement joins TRBV24-1 to TRBJ2-6; 7 nucleotides line up with TRBD1. The germline V gene has CDR1 KGHDR and CDR2 SFDVKD. With 4 bases clipped from V and 0 bases from J, the junction kept 5 bases outside the gene matches. This CDR3 region has 17 residues. CDR3 region: CATSDSDRISGANVLTF. The CDR3 DNA is TGTGCCACCAGTGACTCGGACAGGATCTCTGGGGCCAACGTCCTGACTTTC.

This clone was seen a handful of times. The chain joins TRBV28 to TRBJ2-7; weak D call: TRBD1 (5 bases). CDR1 is MDHEN, CDR2 SYDVKM, per germline. V lost 10 bases and J lost 2, with 15 bases in between. There are 13 residues in the CDR3. This CDR3 is CATLYRQTYEQYF. In DNA, the CDR3 is TGTGCCACCCTTTATAGACAGACCTACGAGCAGTACTTC. The complete variable domain, with remaining parts taken from reference TRBV28 and TRBJ2-7, reads DVKVTQSSRYLVKRTGEKVFLECVQDMDHENMFWYRQDPGLGLRLIYFSYDVKMKEKGDIPEGYSVSREKKERFSLILESASTNQTSMYLCATLYRQTYEQYFGPGTRLTVT.

This clone was picked up one time. V gene TRBV7-7 combines with J gene TRBJ2-5; the match to TRBD1 covers 7 bases. CDR3 length equals 15 residues. V shed 5 bases, J shed 5 bases, and the junction held 11 bases outside the gene matches. Germline V gene sequence: CDR1 SSHAT, CDR2 FNYEAQ (reference sequence). The CDR3 sequence: CASSTDNRGGETQYF. In DNA, the CDR3 is TGTGCCAGCAGCACCGACAACAGGGGCGGGGAGACCCAGTACTTC.

Many counts were recorded for this clone. This chain connects TRBV6-2 or TRBV6-3 to TRBJ1-5; 7 nucleotides align to TRBD1. Germline assignment: CDR1 MNHEY and CDR2 SVGEGT. The CDR3 has 18 amino acids. V dropped 1 base and J dropped 11; count of bases not matched to a gene: 20. CDR3 nucleotide sequence: TGTGCCAGCAGTTACTACAGGGACAGTTTTATGGGGGTTCCAGCCCAGCATTTT. It encodes CASSYYRDSFMGVPAQHF.

J is TRBJ1-1 and V is TRBV3-1 (or the pseudogene TRBV3-2); unclear D gene. The CDR3 has 18 amino acids. Trimming took 4 bases from V and 5 from J, leaving 26 bases between them. Per germline, CDR1 LGHDT and CDR2 YNNKEL (reference sequence). The CDR3 DNA sequence: TGTGCCAGCAGCCCGCGGAGGTGGCGCAAGTCGTTACGGACTGAAGCTTTCTTT. Translating it yields CASSPRRWRKSLRTEAFF.

The J gene is TRBJ2-2, the V gene TRBV28; no clear D gene. Per the germline V gene, CDR1 is MDHEN and CDR2 is SYDVKM. V lost 3 bases to trimming and J lost 6 bases, with 5 bases between them. This CDR3 region has 12 residues. The CDR3 DNA sequence: TGTGCCAGCAGTTTTTATCCCGGGGAGCTGTTTTTT. Its protein product is CASSFYPGELFF. Based on the CDR3 plus reference TRBV28 and TRBJ2-2, the full variable domain is DVKVTQSSRYLVKRTGEKVFLECVQDMDHENMFWYRQDPGLGLRLIYFSYDVKMKEKGDIPEGYSVSREKKERFSLILESASTNQTSMYLCASSFYPGELFFGEGSRLTVL.

The chain uses TRBV5-1 and TRBJ1-1; D may be TRBD1 (6 bases). V gave up 1 base and J gave up 1 base, with 14 bases separating them. This CDR3 is 16 amino acids long. Germline V lookup: CDR1 SGHRS, CDR2 YFSETQ. The CDR3 DNA reads TGCGCCAGCAGCTTGCCAATTGACAGGACGAACACTGAAGCTTTCTTT. Amino acid sequence: CASSLPIDRTNTEAFF.

This clone has only a few counts. For the CDR3, the DNA is TGTGCCAGCAGCTTAGCGGGGCTAGAGGCCCACGAGCAGTACTTC. Translated: CASSLAGLEAHEQYF. The rearrangement links TRBV7-9 to TRBJ2-7; a possible D gene is TRBD1 (5 bases). The CDR3 length is 15 residues. Germline CDR1 reads SEHNR; CDR2 reads FQNEAQ (reference sequence). V was trimmed by 0 bases and J by 5 bases, leaving 14 bases between them. The whole variable domain, filled in from reference TRBV7-9 and TRBJ2-7, reads DTGVSQNPRHKITKRGQNVTFRCDPISEHNRLYWYRQTLGQGPEFLTYFQNEAQLEKSRLLSDRFSAERPKGSFSTLEIQRTEQGDSAMYLCASSLAGLEAHEQYFGPGTRLTVT.

This clone was observed a few times. The chain couples TRBV24-1 to TRBJ2-7; the match to TRBD2 covers 7 bases. The CDR3 covers 14 residues. V trimming: 2 bases; J trimming: 2 bases; junction bases outside the gene matches: 2. The germline gives CDR1 KGHDR, CDR2 SFDVKD. CDR3 sequence: CATSDSGGTYEQYF. The CDR3 nucleotides are TGTGCCACCAGTGATTCGGGGGGAACCTACGAGCAGTACTTC.

The genes are TRBV5-1 and TRBJ1-5, with D perhaps matching TRBD1 (6 bases). Germline V lookup: CDR1 SGHRS, CDR2 YFSETQ. The CDR3 sequence is 14 residues long. V lost 4 bases to trimming and J lost 8 bases, with 16 bases between them. The DNA of the CDR3 is TGCGCCAGCAGCCCCGTAGGGGGGGTTGAGCCCCAGCATTTT. Translation gives CASSPVGGVEPQHF.